These T cell receptor beta chains were read from a single sample in a study of OX40 agonist ivuxolimab in advanced cancers. Assay: immunoSEQ multiplex PCR; the TCRdb copy retains only in-frame clones and omits some. Here the sample spans roughly 7,000 clones, roughly 80% being singletons. This specimen was CD4+ or CD8+ T cells sorted from blood, taken in a trial of the OX40 agonist ivuxolimab. The source of these receptors is an adult with an advanced solid tumor such as melanoma, head and neck, liver or kidney cancer. Both conserved end residues are trimmed from each CDR3.

V	J	CDR3
TRBV28	TRBJ2-3	AGESPRGGPDTQY
TRBV11-2	TRBJ2-1	ASSRDRPDNEQF
TRBV29-1	TRBJ1-1	MVWDTEAF
TRBV6-1	TRBJ2-5	ASSPTASRETQY
TRBV4-1	TRBJ2-7	ASSLTGQGTYEQY
TRBV4-1	TRBJ1-6	ASSQGQGNSPLH
TRBV7-9	TRBJ2-7	ASNFPGQGFHEQY
TRBV27	TRBJ1-2	ASSFRDRGYGYT
TRBV6-5	TRBJ2-1	ASSLVAYNEQF
TRBV6-4	TRBJ2-5	ASSDPEGRGRRQETQY
TRBV7-2	TRBJ1-2	ASSPSVVDGYT
TRBV6-5	TRBJ2-5	ASSWTSGGPGETQY
TRBV27	TRBJ2-7	ASSENFRGLTPYEQY
TRBV7-3	TRBJ2-5	ASSPAGGVAETQY
TRBV19	TRBJ2-5	ASSIVRQTVETQY
TRBV27	TRBJ2-1	ASSLSKLYNEQF
TRBV15	TRBJ2-7	ATHRGSYEQY
TRBV7-7	TRBJ1-6	ASRGANRRGPGDISYNSPLH
TRBV27	TRBJ2-1	AINLGGLVGQF
TRBV4-1	TRBJ2-2	ASSQGAGVRTGELF
TRBV10-3	TRBJ2-1	AISDTTGGNEQF